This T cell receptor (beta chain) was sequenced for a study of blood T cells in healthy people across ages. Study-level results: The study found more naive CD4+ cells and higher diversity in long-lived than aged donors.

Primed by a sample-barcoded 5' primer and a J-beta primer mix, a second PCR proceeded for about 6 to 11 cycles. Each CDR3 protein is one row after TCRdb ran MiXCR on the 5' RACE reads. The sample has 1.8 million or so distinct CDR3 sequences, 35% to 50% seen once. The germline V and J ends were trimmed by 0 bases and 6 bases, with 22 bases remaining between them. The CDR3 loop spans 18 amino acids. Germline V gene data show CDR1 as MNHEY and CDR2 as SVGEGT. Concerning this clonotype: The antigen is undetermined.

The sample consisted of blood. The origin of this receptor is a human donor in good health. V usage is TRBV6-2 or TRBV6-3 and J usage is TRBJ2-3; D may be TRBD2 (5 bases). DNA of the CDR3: TGTGCCAGCAGTTACTCGAGGAGGTCCTTCCAATTGGCGGATACGCAGTATTTT. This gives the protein CASSYSRRSFQLADTQYF.